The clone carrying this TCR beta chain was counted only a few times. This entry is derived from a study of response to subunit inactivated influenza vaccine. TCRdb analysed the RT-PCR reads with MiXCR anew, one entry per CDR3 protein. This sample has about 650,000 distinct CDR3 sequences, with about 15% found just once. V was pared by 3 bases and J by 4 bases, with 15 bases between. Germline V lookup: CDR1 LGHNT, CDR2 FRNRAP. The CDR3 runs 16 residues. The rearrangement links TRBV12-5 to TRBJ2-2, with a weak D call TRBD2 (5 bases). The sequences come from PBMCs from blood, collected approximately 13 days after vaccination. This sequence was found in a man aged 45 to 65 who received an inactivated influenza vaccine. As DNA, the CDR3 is TGTGCTAGTGGTTTTTCGCGCCATGAGGGCACCGGGGAGCTGTTTTTT. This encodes CASGFSRHEGTGELFF.